These T cell receptor beta chains were read from a single sample in a study of vaccination and CD4 T cells after COVID-19. MiXCR, applied by TCRdb to the PCR reads, yields one record per CDR3 protein. The repertoire holds around 20,000 distinct CDR3 sequences, with roughly 43% as singletons. Their antigens remain unidentified. This specimen was CD4+ T cells from blood, cultured in vitro, taken before SARS-CoV-2 vaccination. The source is a human donor who had recovered from COVID-19. Each CDR3 is given with its conserved first and last residue. Fields, in order: D gene, V gene, J gene, clone size, CDR3 DNA, CDR3 protein. A D gene is named only where the DNA matches it firmly. The listing skips clone size in some rows; elsewhere it reads once, few, many or a size class.

D gene: NA; V gene: TRBV27; J gene: TRBJ1-2; clone size: NA; CDR3 DNA: TGTGCCAGCAGTACATCGGACAGTAACTATGGCTACACCTTC; CDR3 protein: CASSTSDSNYGYTF
D gene: NA; V gene: TRBV6-5; J gene: TRBJ2-3; clone size: few; CDR3 DNA: TGTGCCAGCAGTTACCCGGTGCGACTAGGGGCAGATACGCAGTATTTT; CDR3 protein: CASSYPVRLGADTQYF
D gene: TRBD2; V gene: TRBV20-1; J gene: TRBJ2-7; clone size: NA; CDR3 DNA: TGCAGTGCTAGCGCCCATAACCCAGGACTAGCGGGAGGGCTGTACGAGCAGTACTTC; CDR3 protein: CSASAHNPGLAGGLYEQYF
D gene: NA; V gene: TRBV20-1; J gene: TRBJ1-4; clone size: NA; CDR3 DNA: TGCAGTGCTAGATATGAAAAACTGTTTTTT; CDR3 protein: CSARYEKLFF
D gene: TRBD2; V gene: TRBV7-9; J gene: TRBJ2-1; clone size: NA; CDR3 DNA: TGTGCCAGCAGCAAAGACCTAGCGGGAGGCTTTCATGAGCAGTTCTTC; CDR3 protein: CASSKDLAGGFHEQFF
D gene: NA; V gene: TRBV5-4; J gene: TRBJ1-1; clone size: few; CDR3 DNA: TGTGCCAGCAGCTTGGTTAGTGGGACTGAAGCTTTCTTT; CDR3 protein: CASSLVSGTEAFF
D gene: TRBD1; V gene: TRBV27; J gene: TRBJ1-5; clone size: NA; CDR3 DNA: TGTGCCAGCAGTGCCCTCCGGGACAGGGCATTTAGGGGCAATCAGCCCCAGCATTTT; CDR3 protein: CASSALRDRAFRGNQPQHF
D gene: NA; V gene: TRBV20-1; J gene: TRBJ1-2; clone size: NA; CDR3 DNA: TGCAGTGCTGAGTCAAGTGACAGAGACTATGGCTACACCTTC; CDR3 protein: CSAESSDRDYGYTF
D gene: TRBD1; V gene: TRBV9; J gene: TRBJ1-5; clone size: once; CDR3 DNA: TGTGCCAGCAGCAGAACAGGGGAGGGTCAGCCCCAGCATTTT; CDR3 protein: CASSRTGEGQPQHF
D gene: TRBD1; V gene: TRBV10-1; J gene: TRBJ1-1; clone size: NA; CDR3 DNA: TGCGCCAGCAGGGCCCGGGACAGCTTTGACACTGAAGCTTTCTTT; CDR3 protein: CASRARDSFDTEAFF
D gene: TRBD1; V gene: TRBV20-1; J gene: TRBJ1-2; clone size: medium-sized; CDR3 DNA: TGCAGTGCTGACAGGGGTTCCTCTGGCTACACCTTC; CDR3 protein: CSADRGSSGYTF
D gene: NA; V gene: TRBV7-2; J gene: TRBJ1-4; clone size: few; CDR3 DNA: TGTGCCAGCAGCCCACGAGGGGAAAAACTGTTTTTT; CDR3 protein: CASSPRGEKLFF
D gene: TRBD1; V gene: TRBV29-1; J gene: TRBJ1-2; clone size: NA; CDR3 DNA: TGCAGCGTTGAACGGGGACAGGCCGGGGGCTACACCTTC; CDR3 protein: CSVERGQAGGYTF
D gene: NA; V gene: TRBV30; J gene: TRBJ2-7; clone size: NA; CDR3 DNA: TGTGCCTGGAGTGTTCGACCGTACGAGCAGTACTTC; CDR3 protein: CAWSVRPYEQYF
D gene: NA; V gene: TRBV2; J gene: TRBJ2-7; clone size: NA; CDR3 DNA: TGTGCCAGCACCTCGGGGTTTCCCTACGAGCAGTACTTC; CDR3 protein: CASTSGFPYEQYF
D gene: TRBD1; V gene: TRBV7-9; J gene: TRBJ1-6; clone size: NA; CDR3 DNA: TGTGCCAGCACCGCAGAGGGGGCCGATGTTGCGGGATCACCCCTCCACTTT; CDR3 protein: CASTAEGADVAGSPLHF
D gene: TRBD1; V gene: TRBV7-2; J gene: TRBJ1-2; clone size: NA; CDR3 DNA: TGTGCCAGCAGCTTTGCACAGGGGGCGCGGGGTGACTACACCTTC; CDR3 protein: CASSFAQGARGDYTF
D gene: TRBD1; V gene: TRBV20-1; J gene: TRBJ1-3; clone size: few; CDR3 DNA: TGCAGTGCTCATGCCGGGACAGGGGGAAACACCATATATTTT; CDR3 protein: CSAHAGTGGNTIYF
D gene: NA; V gene: TRBV7-6; J gene: TRBJ2-2; clone size: NA; CDR3 DNA: TGTGCCAGCAGCTTAAGGCTGACAGAGAACACCGGGGAGCTGTTTTTT; CDR3 protein: CASSLRLTENTGELFF
D gene: NA; V gene: TRBV7-2; J gene: TRBJ2-7; clone size: NA; CDR3 DNA: TGTGCCAGCAGCTTAGACGGACTCTCCTACGAGCAGTACTTC; CDR3 protein: CASSLDGLSYEQYF
D gene: TRBD2; V gene: TRBV6-1; J gene: TRBJ2-7; clone size: few; CDR3 DNA: TGTGCCAGCAGTAGACTAGCGGGGCGCTCCTACGAGCAGTACTTC; CDR3 protein: CASSRLAGRSYEQYF
D gene: TRBD1; V gene: TRBV7-2; J gene: TRBJ2-2; clone size: few; CDR3 DNA: TGTGCCAGCAGCTCGACAGGGGCCGGGGAGCTGTTTTTT; CDR3 protein: CASSSTGAGELFF
D gene: NA; V gene: TRBV2; J gene: TRBJ1-3; clone size: NA; CDR3 DNA: TGTGCCAGCAGGACCGACAGGACCTCTGGAAACACCATATATTTT; CDR3 protein: CASRTDRTSGNTIYF
D gene: TRBD2; V gene: TRBV20-1; J gene: TRBJ2-1; clone size: NA; CDR3 DNA: TGCAGTGTGCGGGGGGCCGGGGATGAGCAGTTCTTC; CDR3 protein: CSVRGAGDEQFF
D gene: NA; V gene: TRBV6-2/TRBV6-3; J gene: TRBJ2-7; clone size: NA; CDR3 DNA: TGTGCCAGCAGTTTGGGCCGCTCCTACGAGCAGTACTTC; CDR3 protein: CASSLGRSYEQYF
D gene: TRBD2; V gene: TRBV7-2; J gene: TRBJ2-7; clone size: NA; CDR3 DNA: TGTGCCAGCAGCTCCTTTGGGGGGGAGTTCGAGCAGTACTTC; CDR3 protein: CASSSFGGEFEQYF
D gene: NA; V gene: TRBV15; J gene: TRBJ1-1; clone size: few; CDR3 DNA: TGTGCCACCAGCAGAGATAAATGGGGTACGGGTCTCTTT; CDR3 protein: CATSRDKWGTGLF
D gene: TRBD1; V gene: TRBV6-2/TRBV6-3; J gene: TRBJ1-5; clone size: NA; CDR3 DNA: TGTGCCAGCAGTTCAAAGGGGACAGGGAGCCAGCCCCAGCATTTT; CDR3 protein: CASSSKGTGSQPQHF
D gene: NA; V gene: TRBV5-1; J gene: TRBJ2-1; clone size: NA; CDR3 DNA: TGCGCCAGCAGCCTAACCCTACAAGTTGATGAGCAGTTCTTC; CDR3 protein: CASSLTLQVDEQFF
D gene: NA; V gene: TRBV20-1; J gene: TRBJ2-3; clone size: few; CDR3 DNA: TGCAGTGCTAGAGAGGGCTGGGATACGCAGTATTTT; CDR3 protein: CSAREGWDTQYF
D gene: NA; V gene: TRBV6-2/TRBV6-3; J gene: TRBJ2-7; clone size: NA; CDR3 DNA: TGTGCCAGCACCCGGGACTCAGCCTTAAAGCAGTACTTC; CDR3 protein: CASTRDSALKQYF
D gene: NA; V gene: TRBV20-1; J gene: TRBJ1-3; clone size: few; CDR3 DNA: TGCAGTGCTAGAGATCAAGGGTCTGGAAACACCATATATTTT; CDR3 protein: CSARDQGSGNTIYF
D gene: NA; V gene: TRBV7-3; J gene: TRBJ2-2; clone size: NA; CDR3 DNA: TGTGCCAGCAGCTCCGACGCCACCGGGGAGCTGTTTTTT; CDR3 protein: CASSSDATGELFF
D gene: TRBD2; V gene: TRBV19; J gene: TRBJ2-1; clone size: NA; CDR3 DNA: TGTGCCAGTAGGAATAGCGGGGGTCCGGGGGAGCAGTTCTTC; CDR3 protein: CASRNSGGPGEQFF
D gene: NA; V gene: TRBV27; J gene: TRBJ1-6; clone size: NA; CDR3 DNA: TGTGCCGGCAGTTGGGGCAGGGGCCTTAGCTCCTATAATTCACCCCTCCACTTT; CDR3 protein: CAGSWGRGLSSYNSPLHF